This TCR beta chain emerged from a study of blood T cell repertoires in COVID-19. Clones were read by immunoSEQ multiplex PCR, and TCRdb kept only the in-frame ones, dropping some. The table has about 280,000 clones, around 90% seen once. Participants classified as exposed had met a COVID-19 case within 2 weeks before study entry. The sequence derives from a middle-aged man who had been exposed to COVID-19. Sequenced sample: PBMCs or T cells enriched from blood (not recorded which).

The CDR3 nucleotides read TGTGCCAGCAGCCAAGAAGGTGGGGCGATGAACACTGAAGCTTTCTTT. Translation gives CASSQEGGAMNTEAFF. The chain uses TRBV14 and TRBJ1-1; possible D gene TRBD1, 5 bases. CDR3 length: 16 amino acids. V was pared by 0 bases and J by 0 bases, with 11 bases between. Germline-derived CDR1 and CDR2 are SGHDN and FVKESK.